The clone carrying this T cell receptor (beta chain) occurred a few times. As yet, its antigen is unknown. These data come from a study of CD8 T cells in ankylosing spondylitis. Study-wide results and limits: Before this, some motif variants had been reported in reactive arthritis synovial fluid and blood. In ankylosing spondylitis blood, a motif of seven to nine highly homologous TCR beta variants appeared characteristic. Those disease-linked clones were CD8+; they were also relatively rare in peripheral blood.

V was cut by 2 bases and J by 3 bases, with 17 bases left in between. The CDR3 runs 16 residues. Germline loops: CDR1 DFQATT, CDR2 SNEGSKA (reference sequence). A single record per CDR3 protein comes from TCRdb applying MiXCR to the 5' RACE reads. Here the sample spans around 480,000 distinct CDR3 sequences, roughly 17% being singletons. V gene TRBV20-1 combines with J gene TRBJ1-3, with D maybe TRBD1 (6 bases). The TCR was taken from a male donor with ankylosing spondylitis. The sample was blood, either unsorted or a sorted T cell fraction (not recorded which). The CDR3 bases are TGCAGTGCTAGACCGGGAGAGGGGGGAGGTGGAAACACCATATATTTT. Translating gives CSARPGEGGGGNTIYF.